These T cell receptor beta chains were read from a single sample in a study of blood T cell repertoires in COVID-19. Using immunoSEQ multiplex PCR, the repertoire was profiled, and TCRdb retains in-frame clones only, with some absent. The sample shows 410,000 or so clones, 89% of them seen only once. Sequencing input: peripheral blood. These receptors were obtained from a woman aged 35 to 49 with COVID-19, enrolled during active disease. The conserved cysteine and the conserved F or W are not part of the CDR3 here. Fields, in order: D gene, clone size, V gene, CDR3 length, J gene, CDR3 protein. A D gene is named only where the DNA matches it firmly. Some rows mark clone size as missing; the rest say once, few, many or name a class of expanded clone.

D: TRBD1
size: NA
V: TRBV7-9
length: 13
J: TRBJ1-5
CDR3: ASSLAGTDNQPQH

D: NA
size: NA
V: TRBV30
length: 14
J: TRBJ1-6
CDR3: AWSVLQGLGVSPLH

D: NA
size: NA
V: TRBV19
length: 12
J: TRBJ1-5
CDR3: ASSLVASNQPQH

D: TRBD2
size: NA
V: TRBV7-2
length: 14
J: TRBJ2-3
CDR3: ASSWGTSGRLYTQY

D: NA
size: NA
V: TRBV6-6
length: 11
J: TRBJ1-1
CDR3: ASSSTVGTEAF

D: TRBD1
size: NA
V: TRBV5-1
length: 13
J: TRBJ2-1
CDR3: ASSGSGTGYNEQF

D: NA
size: NA
V: TRBV7-9
length: 9
J: TRBJ2-1
CDR3: ASSFGSEQF

D: NA
size: NA
V: TRBV28
length: 14
J: TRBJ2-1
CDR3: ASSPPRLASYNEQF

D: TRBD2
size: NA
V: TRBV7-2
length: 16
J: TRBJ2-3
CDR3: ASSRRGGSQRGTDTQY

D: NA
size: NA
V: TRBV3-1/TRBV3-2
length: 12
J: TRBJ1-5
CDR3: ASSQGSGNQPQH

D: NA
size: once
V: TRBV18
length: 12
J: TRBJ1-6
CDR3: ASSKVMNGSPLH

D: NA
size: NA
V: TRBV27
length: 13
J: TRBJ2-1
CDR3: ASSSSGGGTKEQF

D: NA
size: NA
V: TRBV25-1
length: 13
J: TRBJ2-3
CDR3: ASSDDTRATDTQY

D: TRBD1
size: NA
V: TRBV2
length: 17
J: TRBJ1-5
CDR3: ASSEGGDRGNFSNQPQH

D: NA
size: once
V: TRBV28
length: 13
J: TRBJ2-7
CDR3: ASSLLGTQSYEQY

D: NA
size: NA
V: TRBV15
length: 12
J: TRBJ1-1
CDR3: ATSRTRVSTEAF

D: NA
size: NA
V: TRBV7-9
length: 13
J: TRBJ1-2
CDR3: ASSADIATLYGYT

D: NA
size: NA
V: TRBV28
length: 13
J: TRBJ2-6
CDR3: ASRFQGSGANVLT

D: NA
size: NA
V: TRBV6-6
length: 10
J: TRBJ1-2
CDR3: ASAHRDWSYT

D: NA
size: NA
V: TRBV9
length: 11
J: TRBJ1-2
CDR3: ASSVGGTYGYT

D: TRBD1
size: NA
V: TRBV19
length: 12
J: TRBJ1-4
CDR3: ASSIHRGPEKLF

D: NA
size: few
V: TRBV28
length: 14
J: TRBJ1-4
CDR3: ASSSGQTATNEKLF

D: NA
size: once
V: TRBV29-1
length: 16
J: TRBJ1-1
CDR3: SVAGQRGRRGMNTEAF

D: NA
size: NA
V: TRBV30
length: 11
J: TRBJ2-5
CDR3: ACNHRVSETQY

D: TRBD2
size: NA
V: TRBV27
length: 11
J: TRBJ2-7
CDR3: ASSFVSGLGEY